These 11 T cell receptor beta chains were all obtained from the same sample, sequenced in a study of monozygotic twins with inflammatory bowel disease. Following a re-call of the 5' RACE reads, TCRdb has one entry per CDR3 protein and lacks DNA. The sample holds around 380,000 distinct CDR3 sequences. Sequencing was done on a sample of blood. The receptors originated from a human donor with ulcerative colitis or Crohn's disease, or a healthy co-twin of an affected twin (not recorded which).

The chain is built from TRBV20-1 and TRBJ2-1. CDR1 and CDR2 from the germline V gene are DFQATT and SNEGSKA (reference sequence). There are 12 residues in the CDR3. CDR3 protein: CSAVKGGNEQFF.

This rearrangement joins TRBV15 to TRBJ2-1; TCRdb's D call of TRBD2 is untestable without DNA. Germline V gives CDR1 LNHNV, CDR2 YYDKDF (reference sequence). The CDR3 runs to 16 residues. This CDR3 reads CATSRVSGASGNEQFF.

The chain joins TRBV12-3 or TRBV12-4 to TRBJ2-7; the TRBD1 assignment by TCRdb is unverifiable without DNA. The CDR3 has 15 amino acids. The CDR3 loop reads CASSFRDRGHYEQYF.

This chain connects TRBV6-5 to TRBJ1-6; TCRdb proposes TRBD1, but this gene call is untestable without DNA. The CDR3 extends over 14 amino acids. In germline, CDR1 is MNHEY, CDR2 SVGAGI. The CDR3 here is CASSFDSQNSPLHF.

This rearrangement joins TRBV5-1 to TRBJ2-7; no DNA is available, so the TRBD1 call from TCRdb remains unchecked. The germline V gene has CDR1 SGHRS and CDR2 YFSETQ. This CDR3 is built from 16 residues. CDR3 residues: CASSSTIGSRVSEQYF.

This chain uses TRBV12-3 or TRBV12-4 with TRBJ1-1; TCRdb indicates TRBD1, and absent DNA this call remains unverified. This CDR3 comprises 13 residues. CDR3 sequence reads: CASTLALGGGAFF.

V usage is TRBV18 and J usage is TRBJ1-2; there is no DNA to check the TCRdb D call of TRBD1. Per the germline V gene, CDR1 is KGHSH and CDR2 is LQKENI. This CDR3 has 13 amino acids. The CDR3: CASSPGGRASDTF.

The CDR3 sequence is CASSFAGANTEAFF. V gene TRBV12-3 or TRBV12-4 combines with J gene TRBJ1-1; no DNA is available, so the TRBD1 call from TCRdb remains unchecked. The CDR3 sequence is 14 residues long.

V usage is TRBV6-5 and J usage is TRBJ1-6. The V gene's germline CDR1 is MNHEY and CDR2 SVGAGI. The CDR3 runs 16 residues. CDR3 in amino acids: CASSFQFGGVGSPLHF.

The chain joins TRBV6-5 to TRBJ2-7; TCRdb's D gene call, TRBD1, goes unchecked for lack of DNA. The CDR3 length is 12 residues. Germline-derived CDR1 and CDR2 are MNHEY and SVGAGI. The CDR3: CASSTGGGEQYF.

The chain joins TRBV10-3 to TRBJ2-1; TCRdb selects TRBD1, and the lack of DNA leaves this call unchecked. The CDR3 contains 12 residues. Germline CDR1 ENHRY, CDR2 SYGVKD. The CDR3 spells CATLGQPNEQFF.